Listed below are T cell receptor beta chains from one sample, sequenced in a study of blood T cell repertoires in COVID-19. This table comes from immunoSEQ multiplex PCR, and its TCRdb copy is limited to in-frame clones, with some not included. The sample includes 200,000 to 250,000 clones, around 82% of them seen just once. Specimen: peripheral blood. The origin of the receptors is a human donor in a cohort sampled during active COVID-19. Both conserved end residues are part of each CDR3. Fields, in order: J gene, D gene, clone size, V gene, CDR3 protein, CDR3 DNA. A D gene is named only where the DNA matches it firmly. Rows may omit the clone size; those that give it use once, few, many or a size class.

TRBJ2-2,TRBD1,once,TRBV7-3,CASSSGTDTGELFF,TGTGCCAGCAGCTCAGGGACAGACACCGGGGAGCTGTTTTTT
TRBJ2-1,TRBD1,-,TRBV6-5,CASSYGQGGLGEQFF,TGTGCCAGCAGTTACGGACAGGGTGGTTTGGGTGAGCAGTTCTTC
TRBJ1-4,TRBD1,-,TRBV5-1,CASSLKTGTGDEKLFF,TGCGCCAGCAGCTTAAAGACCGGGACAGGGGATGAAAAACTGTTTTTT
TRBJ2-1,-,-,TRBV5-4,CASGRTGINEQFF,TGTGCCAGCGGGAGGACAGGCATCAATGAGCAGTTCTTC
TRBJ2-5,TRBD1,few,TRBV5-4,CASSPDRGRETQYF,TGTGCCAGCAGCCCGGACAGGGGGAGAGAGACCCAGTACTTC
TRBJ2-7,TRBD2,-,TRBV28,CASSLILAGPHEQYF,TGTGCCAGCAGTTTAATCCTAGCGGGGCCCCACGAGCAGTACTTC
TRBJ1-1,-,once,TRBV9,CASSADTEAFF,TGTGCCAGCAGCGCCGACACTGAAGCTTTCTTT
TRBJ2-5,-,-,TRBV2,CASTGTINRGQETQYF,TGTGCCAGCACTGGGACAATTAATAGGGGCCAAGAGACCCAGTACTTC
TRBJ2-1,TRBD2,-,TRBV4-1,CASSPQRGDYNEQFF,TGCGCCAGCAGCCCACAGCGGGGGGACTACAATGAGCAGTTCTTC
TRBJ2-5,-,-,TRBV6-6,CASSYSKVGEETQYF,TGTGCCAGCAGTTACTCGAAGGTCGGGGAGGAGACCCAGTACTTC
TRBJ2-7,-,-,TRBV28,CASSLSALGREQYF,TGTGCCAGCAGTTTGTCCGCCTTGGGCCGCGAGCAGTACTTC
TRBJ2-7,-,-,TRBV28,CASSSPGGDEQYF,TGTGCCAGCAGTTCCCCGGGGGGCGACGAGCAGTACTTC
TRBJ2-3,-,-,TRBV2,CASRMGAYTQYF,TGTGCCAGCAGGATGGGGGCGTATACGCAGTATTTT
TRBJ1-1,TRBD1,-,TRBV7-9,CASSLATPTTGQAFF,TGTGCCAGCAGCTTAGCCACTCCGACGACAGGGCAAGCTTTCTTT
TRBJ2-1,-,-,TRBV5-5,CASSGLEGSPYNEQFF,TGTGCCAGCAGCGGATTGGAGGGGTCGCCCTACAATGAGCAGTTCTTC
TRBJ2-1,TRBD1,-,TRBV7-2,CASSFRWTGRSYNEQFF,TGTGCCAGCAGCTTCCGGTGGACAGGACGCTCCTACAATGAGCAGTTCTTC
TRBJ1-3,-,once,TRBV19,CASSPQAGVGGNTIYF,TGTGCCAGTAGTCCCCAGGCTGGCGTTGGTGGAAACACCATATATTTT
TRBJ1-5,-,few,TRBV25-1,CASRSRFQPQHF,TGTGCCAGCAGGTCTAGGTTTCAGCCCCAGCATTTT
TRBJ2-7,-,-,TRBV5-1,CASSLAPGSAYEQYF,TGCGCCAGCAGCTTGGCACCAGGGTCCGCCTACGAGCAGTACTTC
TRBJ1-4,-,-,TRBV5-6,CASSLPSNEKLFF,TGTGCCAGCAGCTTGCCATCTAATGAAAAACTGTTTTTT
TRBJ2-1,-,-,TRBV15,CATSRDPRVGNEQFF,TGTGCCACCAGCAGAGATCCCAGGGTCGGGAATGAGCAGTTCTTC
TRBJ2-7,-,-,TRBV21-1,CASSKVAGLPYEQYF,TGTGCCAGCAGCAAAGTCGCGGGGTTGCCCTACGAGCAGTACTTC
TRBJ1-2,TRBD1,-,TRBV9,CASSAHQGADGYTF,TGTGCCAGCAGCGCACATCAGGGGGCAGACGGCTACACCTTC
TRBJ2-7,-,many,TRBV5-4,CASSLEQGFREQYF,TGTGCCAGCAGCTTGGAACAGGGTTTCCGCGAGCAGTACTTC
TRBJ2-7,-,-,TRBV4-1,CASSQEMAQNYEQYF,TGCGCCAGCAGCCAAGAAATGGCACAAAACTACGAGCAGTACTTC
TRBJ1-3,-,-,TRBV15,CATSRDRLDGNTIYF,TGTGCCACCAGTAGAGACAGGCTCGATGGAAACACCATATATTTT
TRBJ1-4,-,-,TRBV2,CASSSSGATNEKLFF,TGTGCCAGCAGTTCCTCGGGGGCAACTAATGAAAAACTGTTTTTT
TRBJ1-2,-,-,TRBV6-2/TRBV6-3,CASSYGRIMVGYTF,TGTGCCAGCAGTTACGGCCGAATTATGGTGGGCTACACCTTC
TRBJ2-7,-,-,TRBV7-2,CASSHRLHSYEQYF,TGTGCCAGCAGCCATCGACTCCACTCCTACGAGCAGTACTTC
TRBJ2-1,TRBD2,once,TRBV28,CASSTTLAGIYNEQFF,TGTGCCAGCAGTACCACACTAGCGGGAATATACAATGAGCAGTTCTTC
TRBJ2-3,-,-,TRBV6-5,CASSYGGAGDTQYF,TGTGCCAGCAGTTACGGGGGGGCCGGGGATACGCAGTATTTT
TRBJ1-5,-,few,TRBV19,CASSPGYYQPQHF,TGTGCCAGTAGTCCAGGTTATTATCAGCCCCAGCATTTT
TRBJ1-4,-,-,TRBV19,CASGGAATNEKLFF,TGTGCCAGTGGCGGGGCAGCGACTAATGAAAAACTGTTTTTT
TRBJ1-6,-,-,TRBV6-4,CASSDSVDSSPSSYNSPLHF,TGTGCCAGCAGTGATTCCGTAGACAGTTCCCCAAGCTCCTATAATTCACCCCTCCACTTT
TRBJ2-6,TRBD2,-,TRBV6-5,CATRGGSGANVLTF,TGTGCCACTCGGGGGGGCTCTGGGGCCAACGTCCTGACTTTC
TRBJ2-7,-,-,TRBV27,CASSLVGRDPYEQYF,TGTGCCAGCAGCCTAGTGGGGCGGGACCCCTACGAGCAGTACTTC
TRBJ1-2,-,few,TRBV6-5,CASTEGAWYGYTF,TGTGCCAGCACAGAAGGGGCTTGGTATGGCTACACCTTC
TRBJ2-3,TRBD2,-,TRBV9,CASSLTSGGEYTDTQYF,TGTGCCAGCAGTTTAACTAGCGGGGGGGAGTACACAGATACGCAGTATTTT